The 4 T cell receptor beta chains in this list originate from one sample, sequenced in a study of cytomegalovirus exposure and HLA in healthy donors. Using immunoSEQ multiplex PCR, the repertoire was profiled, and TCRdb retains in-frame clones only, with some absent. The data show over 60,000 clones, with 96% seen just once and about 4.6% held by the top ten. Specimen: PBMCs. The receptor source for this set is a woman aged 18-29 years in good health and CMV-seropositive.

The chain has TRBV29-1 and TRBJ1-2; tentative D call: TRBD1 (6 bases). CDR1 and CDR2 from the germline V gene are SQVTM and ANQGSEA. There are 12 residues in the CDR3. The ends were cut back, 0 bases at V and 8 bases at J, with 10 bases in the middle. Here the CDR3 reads CSVEENRAGYTF. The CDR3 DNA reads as TGCAGCGTTGAAGAAAACAGGGCGGGCTACACCTTC.

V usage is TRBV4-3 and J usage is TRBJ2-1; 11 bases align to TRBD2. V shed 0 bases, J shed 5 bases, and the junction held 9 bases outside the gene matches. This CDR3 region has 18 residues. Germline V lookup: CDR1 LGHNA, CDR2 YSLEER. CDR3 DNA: TGCGCCAGCAGCCAAGATCGGACCGGGACTAGCGGCAACAATGAGCAGTTCTTC. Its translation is CASSQDRTGTSGNNEQFF.

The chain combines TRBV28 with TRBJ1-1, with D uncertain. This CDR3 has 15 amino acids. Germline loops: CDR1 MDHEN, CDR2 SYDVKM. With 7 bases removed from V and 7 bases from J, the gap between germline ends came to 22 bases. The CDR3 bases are TGTGCCAGCACCCCACGGCGGCGGCTCTACGGTGAAGCTTTCTTT. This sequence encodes CASTPRRRLYGEAFF.

Here the CDR3 reads CASSPHRDYTEAFF. DNA of the CDR3: TGCGCCAGCAGCCCCCACCGGGACTACACTGAAGCTTTCTTT. The genes are TRBV4-3 and TRBJ1-1; D possibly corresponds to TRBD1 (5 bases). The CDR3 extends over 14 amino acids. CDR1 and CDR2 from the germline V gene are LGHNA and YSLEER. V lost 4 bases, J lost 3 bases, and 12 bases lay in between.